This T cell receptor beta chain originates from a study of cytomegalovirus exposure and HLA in healthy donors. Points from the study as a whole: The investigators catalogued 150 or so TCR beta chains as cytomegalovirus-associated. Of the V segments, some could not be distinguished, including TRBV6-2 and TRBV6-3, and were excluded.

PCR was performed using 60 Vbeta and 13 Jbeta primers. Profiling relied on immunoSEQ multiplex PCR, and the TCRdb table lists in-frame clones only, not all of them. The table shows about 100,000 clones, with about four fifths occurring only once. In its sample, this clone ranks as medium-sized. Its antigen is as yet unknown. Trimming at V came to 0 bases and at J to 6 bases, leaving 8 bases not matched to a gene. CDR1 is MNHEY and CDR2 is SVGAGI in the germline V gene. There are 16 residues in the CDR3. This receptor was identified in a woman aged 70 to 79 in good health and CMV-seropositive. The chain recombines TRBV6-5 with TRBJ2-1; 7 positions match TRBD2. Material: PBMCs. The DNA for the CDR3 is TGTGCCAGCAGTTACTCGAGTGGACTAGGGTCCAATGAGCAGTTCTTC. This gives the protein CASSYSSGLGSNEQFF.